The 21 T cell receptor beta chains in this list originate from one sample, sequenced in a study of T cells in women clearing cervical HPV infection (dated by TCRdb to between 2018 and 2020). Libraries were constructed by the immunoSEQ multiplex PCR assay. Not all clones reach the TCRdb copy of this immuneACCESS table, which keeps in-frame sequences only. Checked studies attribute under half of the gap to unresolved V genes and leave the rest unexplained. The table for this sample records 42,000 or so clones. The ten biggest clones cover 4.8% of the sample. The sequenced sample consisted of blood buffy coat. The origin of the receptors is a woman between 18 and 69 years old with a cervical HPV16 infection that either progressed to CIN3+ or cleared (not recorded which).

About this clone itself: The observed sequence ends 3 residues before the CDR3 terminus, with the missing tail filled in from the germline J gene. This chain connects TRBV6-1 to TRBJ1-1, with D unclear. The length of the CDR3 is 15 residues. The V end lost 0 bases, the J end lost 5 bases, and 13 bases lay between the germline ends. Germline values: CDR1 MNHNS, CDR2 SASEGT. The sequenced part of the CDR3 DNA is TGTGCCAGCAGTGAAGCTGGCAGGCCCCAGACTGAA. This gives the protein CASSEAGRPQTE. The whole CDR3 is CASSEAGRPQTEAFF.

A word on this clone: Read data end 3 residues before the CDR3 end; the end is taken from the germline J gene. The chain links TRBV10-1 to TRBJ2-3, with TRBD2 as a possible D gene (6 bases). CDR1 is WNHNN and CDR2 is SYGVQD in the germline V gene (reference sequence). V was shortened by 5 bases and J by 2 bases, with 11 bases between the two germline ends. CDR3 length: 14 amino acids. The covered CDR3 bases are TGCGCCAGCAGTCAGGAGGGACTCACAGATACG. It is translated as CASSQEGLTDT. The full CDR3 protein is CASSQEGLTDTQYF.

Regarding this clone: The CDR3 end lies 3 residues beyond the end of the read and is filled in from the germline J gene. J is TRBJ1-1 and V is TRBV7-8; no definite D call. Trimming shortened V by 8 bases and J by 3 bases, and 13 bases separated the two germline ends. This CDR3 has 13 residues. The germline V gene has CDR1 SGHVS and CDR2 FQNEAQ. The part of the CDR3 DNA that was read is TGTGCCAGCTCTCTGTTACGGGACACTGAA. Residues: CASSLLRDTE. The complete CDR3 sequence is CASSLLRDTEAFF.

Note on this clone: Sequencing ends 3 residues short of the CDR3 end; the germline J gene provides the rest. The chain has TRBV20-1 and TRBJ2-7, with TRBD1 matching 11 bases. The CDR3 has 15 residues. The trim removed 3 bases at V and 0 bases at J, leaving 4 bases unmatched. In germline, CDR1 is DFQATT, CDR2 SNEGSKA (reference sequence). Incomplete CDR3 DNA: TGCAGTGCTAGGGCGGGACAGGGGGTCTCCTACGAG. Encoded protein: CSARAGQGVSYE. The full CDR3 protein reads CSARAGQGVSYEQYF.

With respect to this clone: The CDR3 goes on 3 residues after the read ends, and that part is filled in from the germline J gene. The V call is TRBV4-1, the J call TRBJ1-2; D is unclear. Germline loops: CDR1 MGHRA, CDR2 YSYEKL. The length of the CDR3 is 15 residues. Between the trimmed V and J ends, which lost 3 bases and 2 bases, there was a span of 13 bases. This chain's CDR3 is CASSHVEAPNYGYTF. The part of the CDR3 DNA that was read is TGCGCCAGCAGCCACGTTGAGGCTCCCAACTATGGC.

Notes on this clone: The read terminates 3 residues ahead of where the CDR3 ends, so the germline J gene completes it. The chain employs TRBV30 and TRBJ2-1; D possibly corresponds to TRBD1 (6 bases). Germline loops: CDR1 GTSNPN, CDR2 SVGIG (reference sequence). Trimming took 3 bases from V and 8 from J, leaving 20 bases between them. CDR3 length equals 15 residues. The CDR3 here is CAWRLSTGRGYEQFF. The CDR3 bases that were read are TGTGCCTGGAGACTAAGCACAGGGAGAGGCTATGAG.

Turning to this clone: The observed sequence ends 3 residues before the CDR3 terminus, with the missing tail filled in from the germline J gene. The rearrangement links TRBV7-9 to TRBJ2-7, with D possibly matching TRBD1 (6 bases). Germline assignment: CDR1 SEHNR and CDR2 FQNEAQ (reference sequence). With 1 base removed from V and 0 bases from J, the gap between germline ends came to 7 bases. The CDR3 length is 14 residues. The chain's CDR3 is CASSLGQASYEQYF. Partial CDR3 DNA: TGTGCCAGCAGCTTAGGACAGGCCTCCTACGAG.

Note on this clone: Read sequence stops 3 residues before the CDR3 end, and the germline J gene provides the missing end. The V call is TRBV19, the J call TRBJ2-3; D might be TRBD1 (5 bases). Trimming cost V 0 bases and J 3 bases, with 7 bases left between them. The CDR3 extends over 14 amino acids. In germline, CDR1 is LNHDA, CDR2 SQIVND (reference sequence). The sequenced part of the CDR3 DNA is TGTGCCAGTAGTATAGAGGGGCGAACAGATACG. It translates to CASSIEGRTDT. The full CDR3 is CASSIEGRTDTQYF.

Of note for this clone: The CDR3 is cut off 3 residues early in the read; its end comes from the germline J gene. The chain combines TRBV15 with TRBJ1-1, with a weak D call TRBD1 (6 bases). Germline CDR1 and CDR2: LNHNV and YYDKDF (reference sequence). V lost 8 bases and J lost 2, with 12 bases in between. There are 13 residues in the CDR3. This CDR3 reads CATEGGLNTEAFF. CDR3 bases read: TGTGCCACCGAGGGGGGGCTTAACACTGAA.

A remark on this clone: The observed sequence ends 3 residues before the CDR3 terminus, with the missing tail filled in from the germline J gene. The gene calls are TRBV2 and TRBJ1-2; 8 bases agree with TRBD1. The V gene's germline CDR1 is SNHLY and CDR2 FYNNEI. V was pared by 6 bases and J by 6 bases, with 12 bases of the junction left unmatched. The CDR3 runs to 15 residues. CDR3 DNA (partial): TGTGCCAGCAGGGACAGGGCTGGGGGAGGGAATGGC. Its translation: CASRDRAGGGNG. The whole CDR3 protein reads CASRDRAGGGNGYTF.

As for this clone: The read terminates 3 residues ahead of where the CDR3 ends, so the germline J gene completes it. This chain connects TRBV18 to TRBJ2-7, with 10 bases aligning to TRBD1. The CDR3 covers 16 residues. CDR1 is KGHSH and CDR2 is LQKENI in the germline V gene. Trimming cost V 1 base and J 4 bases; bases outside gene matches: 7. The chain's CDR3 is CASSPRTGGGQYEQYF. The sequenced part of the CDR3 DNA is TGTGCCAGCTCACCACGGACAGGGGGGGGTCAATACGAG.

Comment on this clone: The observed sequence ends 3 residues before the CDR3 terminus, with the missing tail filled in from the germline J gene. This chain uses TRBV6-4 with TRBJ2-1; 10 nucleotides line up with TRBD2. The CDR3 is 15 amino acids. Germline V gene data show CDR1 as MRHNA and CDR2 as SNTAGT. The trim removed 9 bases at V and 9 bases at J, leaving 14 bases unmatched. The CDR3 is CARFSPGLASGEQFF. The covered CDR3 bases are TGTGCCAGGTTTTCTCCGGGACTAGCGTCGGGTGAG.

As regards this clone: The CDR3 goes on 3 residues after the read ends, and that part is filled in from the germline J gene. The chain couples TRBV13 to TRBJ2-1; D possibly corresponds to TRBD1 (5 bases). The CDR3 runs 13 residues. CDR1 is PRHDT and CDR2 is FYEKMQ in the germline V gene (reference sequence). V lost 4 bases to trimming and J lost 9 bases, with 13 bases between them. CDR3 DNA (partial): TGTGCCAGCAGCTCGTATATAGACAGTGAG. Translated, it gives CASSSYIDSE. The entire CDR3 reads CASSSYIDSEQFF.

Comment on this clone: The read terminates 3 residues ahead of where the CDR3 ends, so the germline J gene completes it. The chain recombines TRBV10-3 with TRBJ1-1; 7 bases line up with TRBD1. Trimming removed 2 bases from V and 4 bases from J; junction bases left unmatched: 7. The CDR3 runs to 15 residues. Looked up from germline, CDR1 is ENHRY and CDR2 is SYGVKD. Here the CDR3 reads CAISEKKGAFTEAFF. CDR3 DNA, as far as it was read: TGTGCCATCAGTGAGAAGAAGGGGGCTTTCACTGAA.

A remark on this clone: Sequencing ends 3 residues short of the CDR3 end; the germline J gene provides the rest. The chain has TRBV6-2 or TRBV6-3 and TRBJ2-2; tentative D call: TRBD2 (6 bases). The CDR3 is 13 residues long. Trimming took off 6 bases at V and 5 bases at J, with 10 bases between the two ends. The germline V gene encodes CDR1 MNHEY and CDR2 SVGEGT. CDR3: CASRNGGTGELFF. The DNA read from the CDR3 is TGTGCCAGCAGAAACGGGGGTACCGGGGAG.

Comment on this clone: The read stops 3 residues short of the end of the CDR3; the missing end is completed from the germline J gene. The V gene is TRBV7-3, the J gene TRBJ2-3, with D possibly TRBD1 on 6 matching bases. This CDR3 contains 14 residues. V was pared by 4 bases and J by 3 bases, with 11 bases between. The germline V gene encodes CDR1 SGHTA and CDR2 FQGTGA. The CDR3 bases that were read are TGTGCCAGCAGCTATACAGGGCAGACAGATACG. Encoded protein: CASSYTGQTDT. The whole CDR3 protein is CASSYTGQTDTQYF.

On this clone itself: The sequence runs out 3 residues before the end of the CDR3; the remainder is reconstructed from the germline J gene. The rearrangement joins TRBV10-3 to TRBJ1-6; TRBD1 is a possible D gene (6 bases). This CDR3 comprises 14 residues. Germline V gives CDR1 ENHRY, CDR2 SYGVKD. Trimming removed 2 bases from V and 9 bases from J, with 11 bases in between. The sequenced CDR3 bases are TGTGCCATCAGTGAGGACAGGACAGTTTCACCC. Its protein is CAISEDRTVSP. The entire CDR3 is CAISEDRTVSPLHF.

Notes on this clone: Sequencing ends 3 residues short of the CDR3 end; the germline J gene provides the rest. V and J are TRBV7-9 and TRBJ2-3; D is ambiguous. Trimming removed 1 base from V and 3 bases from J, with 11 bases in between. This CDR3 has 15 residues. Germline V gene lookup returns CDR1 SEHNR and CDR2 FQNEAQ (reference sequence). CDR3 sequence: CASSLGSGRTDTQYF. The sequenced CDR3 bases are TGTGCCAGCAGCTTAGGGTCAGGAAGGACAGATACG.

As regards this clone: The observed sequence ends 3 residues before the CDR3 terminus, with the missing tail filled in from the germline J gene. V gene TRBV7-1 combines with J gene TRBJ2-6, with TRBD1 matching over 7 bases. TRBV7-1 is given ORF status, its function remaining uncertain. The V and J ends lost 3 bases and 2 bases, in that order; junction bases with no gene match: 19. This CDR3 contains 21 residues. The chain's CDR3 is CASSSTGVTGSWAPGANVLTF. The DNA read from the CDR3 is TGTGCCAGCAGCTCCACAGGGGTTACAGGGAGCTGGGCCCCTGGGGCCAACGTC.

Of note for this clone: The DNA ends 3 residues before the CDR3 does, and the rest of the CDR3 is filled in from the germline J gene. This chain uses TRBV12-3 or TRBV12-4 with TRBJ1-4, with TRBD1 as a possible D gene (6 bases). The CDR3 runs 15 residues. Trimming removed 6 bases from V and 5 bases from J, with 16 bases in between. CDR3 protein: CASRAQTGSNEKLFF. Partial CDR3 DNA: TGTGCCAGCAGAGCTCAGACAGGTTCGAATGAAAAA.

A word on this clone: The CDR3 end is not reached by the read, which stops 3 residues before it; the germline J gene fills it in. The gene calls are TRBV20-1 and TRBJ2-5, with a tentative D call TRBD1 (5 bases). Per the germline V gene, CDR1 is DFQATT and CDR2 is SNEGSKA (reference sequence). There are 16 residues in the CDR3. The V and J ends lost 0 bases and 2 bases respectively, with 16 bases between them. CDR3 DNA (partial): TGCAGTGCTAGAGATCCAACCAGGGTGCGACAAGAGACC. Encoded protein: CSARDPTRVRQET. The full CDR3 protein reads CSARDPTRVRQETQYF.